Reported below is one TCR beta chain. The data stem from a study of blood T cell repertoires in COVID-19. Study as a whole: The United States, Italy and Spain provided the acute and convalescent COVID-19 samples. From T cells, B-cell-depleted T cells, or PBMCs came the material, which was cDNA or gDNA.

Methods used by the authors: Reference gene primer amplification yielded estimated nucleated cell counts. Clones were sequenced by immunoSEQ multiplex PCR, and TCRdb holds only the in-frame ones, with some missing. V and J calls and clone size are those listed in that table; D and trimming were worked out from the DNA. The sample lists about 180,000 clones, about 86% occurring once. In germline, CDR1 is MDHEN, CDR2 SYDVKM. This CDR3 spans 15 amino acids. V was pared by 0 bases and J by 5 bases, with 11 bases between. The chain carries TRBV28 and TRBJ2-1, with D tentatively TRBD1 (5 bases). Specimen: peripheral blood. The sequence was collected from a man aged 65 to 85 with active or convalescent COVID-19. CDR3 nucleotides: TGTGCCAGCAGTTTATGGGGCAGGGCTGACAATGAGCAGTTCTTC. This translates into CASSLWGRADNEQFF.